Described below is a single TCR beta chain sequence and its context. Germline-derived CDR1 and CDR2 are MNHEY and SVGAGI. The CDR3 extends over 11 amino acids. Trimming shortened V by 6 bases and J by 5 bases, and 6 bases separated the two germline ends. Per the original methods: From reference gene primer amplification, estimates of nucleated cell counts were derived. TCRdb's table, derived via immunoSEQ multiplex PCR, lists solely in-frame clones and lacks some. V and J calls and clone size are copied from that table; D and trimming were computed from the DNA. The sample contains around 88,000 clones, about 84% of which appear only once. This entry comes from a study of blood T cell repertoires in COVID-19.

Material: peripheral blood. The TCR originated in a man in his 60s with acute or convalescent COVID-19. This chain joins TRBV6-5 and TRBJ2-3, with unresolved D. The CDR3 reads CASRNKDTQYF. The CDR3, as DNA: TGTGCCAGCAGGAACAAAGATACGCAGTATTTT.